Listed below are T cell receptor beta chains from one sample, sequenced in a study of early T cells in non-severe SARS-CoV-2 infection. One entry per CDR3 protein, called by TCRdb with MiXCR from the 5' RACE reads. Here the sample spans tens of thousands of distinct CDR3 sequences, around 4.5% being singletons. Source material: whole blood. These receptors all stem from an adult who was a healthcare worker with PCR-confirmed SARS-CoV-2 infection or an uninfected control (not recorded which). Each CDR3 is given with its conserved first and last residue. D genes are given only for firm matches. Where a row states a size, it is once, few, many or the class of an expanded clone; other rows omit it.

v_gene: TRBV3-1
j_gene: TRBJ2-1
abundance: few
d_gene: -
len: 14
CDR3aa: CASSQGDGHNEQFF
CDR3nt: TGTGCCAGCAGCCAAGGAGACGGCCACAATGAGCAGTTCTTC

v_gene: TRBV4-3
j_gene: TRBJ1-5
abundance: many
d_gene: TRBD1
len: 16
CDR3aa: CASSQEETGDRQPQHF
CDR3nt: TGCGCCAGCAGCCAAGAAGAGACAGGGGACCGTCAGCCCCAGCATTTT

v_gene: TRBV19
j_gene: TRBJ1-2
abundance: few
d_gene: -
len: 14
CDR3aa: CASSISGSPYGYTF
CDR3nt: TGTGCCAGTAGTATATCGGGCAGTCCCTATGGCTACACCTTC

v_gene: TRBV3-1
j_gene: TRBJ1-1
abundance: -
d_gene: TRBD1
len: 14
CDR3aa: CASSQEQGATEAFF
CDR3nt: TGTGCCAGCAGCCAAGAACAGGGGGCCACTGAAGCTTTCTTT

v_gene: TRBV25-1
j_gene: TRBJ1-2
abundance: many
d_gene: TRBD1
len: 14
CDR3aa: CASNPGGPFHGYTF
CDR3nt: TGTGCCAGCAACCCAGGGGGGCCTTTTCATGGCTACACCTTC

v_gene: TRBV6-2/TRBV6-3
j_gene: TRBJ2-5
abundance: many
d_gene: -
len: 13
CDR3aa: CASAGQAGGTQYF
CDR3nt: TGTGCCAGCGCAGGGCAGGCCGGAGGGACCCAGTACTTC

v_gene: TRBV6-5
j_gene: TRBJ2-2
abundance: many
d_gene: TRBD2
len: 15
CDR3aa: CASTTSGSYTGELFF
CDR3nt: TGTGCCAGCACCACTAGCGGGAGTTACACCGGGGAGCTGTTTTTT

v_gene: TRBV7-9
j_gene: TRBJ2-4
abundance: many
d_gene: -
len: 12
CDR3aa: CASSLDGGRVNF
CDR3nt: TGTGCCAGCAGCTTAGATGGGGGTCGCGTGAACTTC

v_gene: TRBV6-2/TRBV6-3
j_gene: TRBJ2-1
abundance: many
d_gene: -
len: 15
CDR3aa: CASSYRANSYNEQFF
CDR3nt: TGTGCCAGCAGTTACAGGGCCAACTCCTACAATGAGCAGTTCTTC

v_gene: TRBV2
j_gene: TRBJ2-3
abundance: many
d_gene: TRBD2
len: 15
CDR3aa: CASSTSGRALDTQYF
CDR3nt: TGTGCCAGCAGTACAAGCGGGAGGGCCTTGGATACGCAGTATTTT

v_gene: TRBV28
j_gene: TRBJ1-3
abundance: few
d_gene: -
len: 15
CDR3aa: CASRISRSSGNTIYF
CDR3nt: TGTGCCAGCAGGATATCAAGAAGCTCTGGAAACACCATATATTTT

v_gene: TRBV7-3
j_gene: TRBJ2-7
abundance: many
d_gene: -
len: 15
CDR3aa: CASSLASGTPYEQYF
CDR3nt: TGTGCCAGCAGCTTAGCGTCCGGGACGCCCTACGAGCAGTACTTC

v_gene: TRBV19
j_gene: TRBJ1-5
abundance: many
d_gene: -
len: 14
CDR3aa: CASSITGLLGPQHF
CDR3nt: TGTGCCAGTAGTATTACGGGCCTCCTCGGGCCCCAGCATTTT

v_gene: TRBV10-2
j_gene: TRBJ2-5
abundance: many
d_gene: -
len: 14
CDR3aa: CASSDLGVGETQYF
CDR3nt: TGCGCCAGCAGTGATTTGGGAGTTGGAGAGACCCAGTACTTC

v_gene: TRBV24-1
j_gene: TRBJ2-7
abundance: few
d_gene: TRBD1
len: 16
CDR3aa: CATSDSVHGTVGEQYF
CDR3nt: TGTGCCACCAGTGATTCCGTCCACGGGACAGTGGGGGAGCAGTACTTC

v_gene: TRBV28
j_gene: TRBJ2-5
abundance: few
d_gene: TRBD2
len: 17
CDR3aa: CASSSGTSGSWQETQYF
CDR3nt: TGTGCCAGCAGTTCCGGGACTAGCGGGAGTTGGCAAGAGACCCAGTACTTC

v_gene: TRBV4-3
j_gene: TRBJ2-5
abundance: few
d_gene: TRBD2
len: 15
CDR3aa: CASSRGGSVQETQYF
CDR3nt: TGCGCCAGCAGCCGGGGAGGGTCAGTTCAAGAGACCCAGTACTTC

v_gene: TRBV28
j_gene: TRBJ1-5
abundance: many
d_gene: -
len: 12
CDR3aa: CASTGGGQPQHF
CDR3nt: TGTGCCAGCACGGGAGGGGGTCAGCCCCAGCATTTT

v_gene: TRBV7-3
j_gene: TRBJ2-7
abundance: many
d_gene: TRBD2
len: 14
CDR3aa: CASSSGLGDYEQYF
CDR3nt: TGTGCCAGCAGCTCGGGACTAGGGGATTACGAGCAGTACTTC

v_gene: TRBV5-1
j_gene: TRBJ1-1
abundance: -
d_gene: -
len: 16
CDR3aa: CASSLEGGLRNTEAFF
CDR3nt: TGCGCCAGCAGCTTGGAGGGGGGACTACGGAACACTGAAGCTTTCTTT

v_gene: TRBV30
j_gene: TRBJ2-7
abundance: -
d_gene: -
len: 12
CDR3aa: CAWRGSHYEQYF
CDR3nt: TGTGCCTGGCGAGGGAGCCACTACGAGCAGTACTTC

v_gene: TRBV7-9
j_gene: TRBJ1-6
abundance: -
d_gene: TRBD1
len: 14
CDR3aa: CASRIQGEGSPLHF
CDR3nt: TGTGCCAGCAGAATTCAGGGGGAAGGATCACCCCTCCACTTT

v_gene: TRBV7-3
j_gene: TRBJ2-7
abundance: few
d_gene: -
len: 16
CDR3aa: CASSPTGRPELYEQYF
CDR3nt: TGTGCCAGCAGCCCTACTGGCAGGCCGGAGCTCTACGAGCAGTACTTC

v_gene: TRBV7-8
j_gene: TRBJ2-7
abundance: many
d_gene: TRBD2
len: 14
CDR3aa: CASSMTSGSNEQYF
CDR3nt: TGTGCCAGCAGCATGACTAGCGGGAGTAACGAGCAGTACTTC

v_gene: TRBV18
j_gene: TRBJ2-1
abundance: many
d_gene: -
len: 13
CDR3aa: CASSPISYNEQFF
CDR3nt: TGTGCCAGCTCACCAATCTCCTACAATGAGCAGTTCTTC

v_gene: TRBV20-1
j_gene: TRBJ2-5
abundance: -
d_gene: -
len: 15
CDR3aa: CSARDSKRIQETQYF
CDR3nt: TGCAGTGCTAGAGATTCCAAGCGGATCCAAGAGACCCAGTACTTC

v_gene: TRBV5-1
j_gene: TRBJ1-6
abundance: -
d_gene: -
len: 16
CDR3aa: CASSLESSGEGSPLHF
CDR3nt: TGCGCCAGCAGCTTGGAGTCCTCGGGCGAGGGATCACCCCTCCACTTT

v_gene: TRBV20-1
j_gene: TRBJ2-3
abundance: few
d_gene: TRBD2
len: 15
CDR3aa: CSAPILAGRTDTQYF
CDR3nt: TGCAGTGCTCCGATACTAGCGGGGAGAACAGATACGCAGTATTTT

v_gene: TRBV29-1
j_gene: TRBJ2-3
abundance: many
d_gene: -
len: 11
CDR3aa: CSVADADTQYF
CDR3nt: TGCAGCGTTGCGGACGCAGATACGCAGTATTTT

v_gene: TRBV18
j_gene: TRBJ1-4
abundance: many
d_gene: TRBD1
len: 15
CDR3aa: CASSPGTAFNEKLFF
CDR3nt: TGTGCCAGCTCACCAGGGACAGCATTTAATGAAAAACTGTTTTTT

v_gene: TRBV28
j_gene: TRBJ1-5
abundance: many
d_gene: -
len: 18
CDR3aa: CASSRSLIQGYSNQPQHF
CDR3nt: TGTGCCAGCAGCCGCTCCCTGATACAGGGCTATAGCAATCAGCCCCAGCATTTT

v_gene: TRBV6-1
j_gene: TRBJ2-7
abundance: few
d_gene: TRBD2
len: 17
CDR3aa: CASSAGRREGFSYEQYF
CDR3nt: TGTGCCAGCAGTGCGGGTCGGCGGGAGGGATTCTCCTACGAGCAGTACTTC

v_gene: TRBV20-1
j_gene: TRBJ1-3
abundance: few
d_gene: -
len: 14
CDR3aa: CSATGTDSGNTIYF
CDR3nt: TGCAGTGCCACGGGGACGGACTCTGGAAACACCATATATTTT

v_gene: TRBV6-5
j_gene: TRBJ2-7
abundance: -
d_gene: -
len: 14
CDR3aa: CASSYGPLSYEQYF
CDR3nt: TGTGCCAGCAGTTACGGGCCCCTCTCCTACGAGCAGTACTTC

v_gene: TRBV27
j_gene: TRBJ1-1
abundance: -
d_gene: -
len: 15
CDR3aa: CASSPDGGPNTEAFF
CDR3nt: TGTGCCAGCAGTCCTGATGGAGGACCGAACACTGAAGCTTTCTTT

v_gene: TRBV2
j_gene: TRBJ1-2
abundance: few
d_gene: TRBD1
len: 18
CDR3aa: CASSERRTGGDFNYGYTF
CDR3nt: TGTGCCAGCAGTGAAAGAAGGACAGGGGGCGACTTTAACTATGGCTACACCTTC